One and the same sample provided the 26 T cell receptor beta chains below, sequenced in a study of blood T cell repertoires in COVID-19. Generated by immunoSEQ multiplex PCR, the TCRdb table keeps only in-frame clones and is missing some. This table has approximately 200,000 clones, 70% to 90% appearing once. Sequenced material: PBMCs or T cells enriched from blood (not recorded which). Receptors were obtained from a woman in her thirties or forties with acute COVID-19.

This chain uses TRBV11-1 with TRBJ1-1, with a weak D call TRBD1 (5 bases). V was shortened by 5 bases and J by 3 bases, with 7 bases between the two germline ends. The V gene's germline CDR1 is SGHAT and CDR2 FQDESV (reference sequence). CDR3 length: 12 amino acids. The CDR3 spells CASSRRDTEAFF. The DNA of the CDR3 is TGTGCCAGCAGCCGCAGGGACACTGAAGCTTTCTTT.

The chain combines TRBV19 with TRBJ1-1; D perhaps matches TRBD1 (6 bases). The ends were cut back, 5 bases at V and 0 bases at J, with 13 bases in the middle. Germline lookup yields CDR1 LNHDA and CDR2 SQIVND (reference sequence). The CDR3 length is 15 residues. The CDR3 region has the DNA TGTGCCAGTAGTTCAGGGGATAGAATGAACACTGAAGCTTTCTTT. This sequence encodes CASSSGDRMNTEAFF.

This chain joins TRBV11-3 and TRBJ2-7; 11 bases are shared with TRBD1. This CDR3 is built from 13 residues. The ends lost 5 bases at V and 6 bases at J; junction bases unmatched: 3. CDR1 and CDR2 (germline): SGHNT, YENEEA. CDR3 protein: CASSPGTGGEQYF. The CDR3 nucleotides read TGTGCCAGCAGCCCGGGGACAGGGGGCGAGCAGTACTTC.

The V call is TRBV3-1 (or the pseudogene TRBV3-2), the J call TRBJ1-1; TRBD1 matches 9 bases. V trimming: 1 base; J trimming: 4 bases; junction bases outside the gene matches: 1. CDR1 and CDR2 (germline): LGHDT, YNNKEL (reference sequence). CDR3 length: 14 amino acids. The CDR3 loop reads CASSQVDRGTEAFF. The CDR3 nucleotides read TGTGCCAGCAGCCAAGTGGACAGGGGCACTGAAGCTTTCTTT.

This clone was counted a single time. V usage is TRBV24-1 and J usage is TRBJ1-2, with D unclear. The CDR3 loop spans 17 amino acids. CDR1 KGHDR and CDR2 SFDVKD come from the germline V gene. Trimming stripped 1 base from V and 3 bases from J, with 17 bases between. The DNA of the CDR3 is TGTGCCACCAGTGATTTTCAGGTGAAGCCACCCCACTATGGCTACACCTTC. Protein sequence: CATSDFQVKPPHYGYTF.

For the CDR3, the DNA is TGTGCCAGCAGCCCACGGCGGAGAGTGAACACTGAAGCTTTCTTT. Translated, it gives CASSPRRRVNTEAFF. The rearrangement uses TRBV5-8 and TRBJ1-1, with unresolved D. V lost 4 bases and J lost 0, with 13 bases in between. This CDR3 is 15 amino acids long. Germline CDR1 SGHTS, CDR2 YDEGEE.

J is TRBJ1-2 and V is TRBV5-1; D is ambiguous. Germline V gene sequence: CDR1 SGHRS, CDR2 YFSETQ. Trimming took off 2 bases at V and 2 bases at J, with 10 bases between the two ends. This CDR3 region has 14 residues. The DNA of the CDR3 is TGCGCCAGCAGCTTCGGAGAGGAGAACTATGGCTACACCTTC. It is translated as CASSFGEENYGYTF. The full variable domain, completed using reference TRBV5-1 and TRBJ1-2, is KAGVTQTPRYLIKTRGQQVTLSCSPISGHRSVSWYQQTPGQGLQFLFEYFSETQRNKGNFPGRFSGRQFSNSRSEMNVSTLELGDSALYLCASSFGEENYGYTFGSGTRLTVV.

The gene calls are TRBV7-2 and TRBJ2-7; 7 bases are a match to TRBD2. Germline-derived CDR1 and CDR2 are SGHTA and FQGNSA. This CDR3 has 13 residues. After removal of 5 bases from V and 2 bases from J, the junction contained 3 bases not matched to a gene. The CDR3, as DNA: TGTGCCAGCAGCGGGGGGGGAACCTACGAGCAGTACTTC. The encoded protein is CASSGGGTYEQYF.

This clone was seen a single time. The chain employs TRBV5-6 and TRBJ2-6, with D possibly being TRBD1 (7 bases). V was trimmed by 3 bases and J by 10 bases, leaving 11 bases between them. CDR3 length equals 13 residues. Germline V gives CDR1 SGHDT, CDR2 YYEEEE. The CDR3 bases are TGTGCCAGCAGCTACGGGGGACAGAACGTCCTGACTTTC. This translates into CASSYGGQNVLTF.

The CDR3 sequence: CASSIGDSEAFF. The CDR3 DNA is TGTGCCAGTAGTATAGGGGACAGTGAAGCTTTCTTT. The chain carries TRBV19 and TRBJ1-1; TRBD1 matches at 7 bases. The germline V gene has CDR1 LNHDA and CDR2 SQIVND (reference sequence). After removal of 1 base from V and 7 bases from J, the junction contained 0 bases not matched to a gene. The CDR3 is 12 amino acids.

V is TRBV7-2 and J is TRBJ1-2; 10 bases fit TRBD1. The CDR3 covers 15 residues. The junction had 9 bases not matched to a gene; V was cut back by 5 bases and J by 6 bases. The germline CDR1 and CDR2 sequences are SGHTA and FQGNSA. This chain's CDR3 is CASSPRGDRGHGYTF. The DNA for the CDR3 is TGTGCCAGCAGCCCCAGGGGGGACAGGGGACATGGCTACACCTTC.

The CDR3 DNA follows: TGCGCCAGCAGTGAGAGCAGGGGACGAGGCTACACCTTC. Protein sequence: CASSESRGRGYTF. The V and J genes are TRBV10-1 and TRBJ1-2; tentative D call: TRBD1 (6 bases). Germline CDR1 is WNHNN and CDR2 is SYGVQD (reference sequence). CDR3 length: 13 residues. V lost 2 bases, J lost 8 bases, and 12 bases lay in between.

On this clone itself: One end of the junction fails to match germline, which may point to a read error. The CDR3 DNA reads as TGTGCTAGCAGCAGAAGGGAGTACAGCTCCTACAATGAGCAGTTCTTC. Translating gives CASSRREYSSYNEQFF. The rearrangement uses TRBV7-7 and TRBJ2-1; TRBD2 is a possible D gene (5 bases). The CDR3 has 16 amino acids. The germline gives CDR1 SSHAT, CDR2 FNYEAQ (reference sequence).

The chain employs TRBV11-3 and TRBJ2-1; 11 nucleotides agree with TRBD2. Germline V gene lookup returns CDR1 SGHNT and CDR2 YENEEA. The CDR3 runs 19 residues. V was clipped by 5 bases and J by 10 bases; unmatched bases: 22. In DNA form, the CDR3 reads TGTGCCAGCAGCACGAAGACGAGCGGCGGGACTAGCGGACCTCGGGAGCAGTTCTTC. It specifies CASSTKTSGGTSGPREQFF.

This chain uses TRBV19 with TRBJ1-2; D may be TRBD1 (5 bases). The V and J ends lost 5 bases and 4 bases respectively, with 11 bases between them. The CDR3 has 13 residues. The germline V gene encodes CDR1 LNHDA and CDR2 SQIVND (reference sequence). CDR3 bases: TGTGCCAGTAGTTCGACAGTAAGCTATGGCTACACCTTC. Translated: CASSSTVSYGYTF.

The J gene is TRBJ1-6, the V gene TRBV7-8, with D unresolved. Trimming removed 0 bases at V and 6 bases at J, with 6 bases between. CDR3 length equals 14 residues. Germline CDR1 and CDR2: SGHVS and FQNEAQ. CDR3 coding DNA: TGTGCCAGCAGCTTAGCGCGGTCTAATTCACCCCTCCACTTT. Translating it yields CASSLARSNSPLHF.

The chain combines TRBV5-1 with TRBJ2-1; TRBD1 matches 7 bases. The CDR3 totals 13 residues. V gave up 1 base and J gave up 8 bases; unmatched junction bases: 3. Germline-derived CDR1 and CDR2 are SGHRS and YFSETQ. CDR3 sequence: CASSLLTGDEQFF. CDR3 coding DNA: TGCGCCAGCAGCTTGTTAACAGGGGATGAGCAGTTCTTC.

The J gene is TRBJ1-1, the V gene TRBV20-1; TRBD1 aligns across 7 bases. This CDR3 comprises 11 residues. Per the germline V gene, CDR1 is DFQATT and CDR2 is SNEGSKA (reference sequence). V lost 6 bases, J lost 7 bases, and 5 bases stayed unmatched. CDR3 loop: CSASRDSEAFF. As DNA, the CDR3 is TGCAGTGCCAGTCGGGACAGTGAAGCTTTCTTT.

The rearrangement uses TRBV5-1 and TRBJ2-3, with TRBD1 matching 8 bases. V shed 1 base and J 1 base; nucleotides not matched to a gene: 2. CDR3 length: 15 residues. Germline CDR1 reads SGHRS; CDR2 reads YFSETQ. The CDR3 coding sequence is TGCGCCAGCAGCTTGAACAGGGGGGGCACAGATACGCAGTATTTT. This encodes CASSLNRGGTDTQYF.

Of note for this clone: A read error is possible here, since a much larger clone lies one base away. The chain carries TRBV9 and TRBJ1-1, with D possibly TRBD1 on 5 matching bases. V shed 4 bases and J shed 0 bases, with 10 bases lying between them. CDR3 length: 14 amino acids. Germline V lookup: CDR1 SGDLS, CDR2 YYNGEE. CDR3 in amino acids: CASSSTGMNTEAFF. The CDR3 coding sequence is TGTGCCAGCAGCTCCACAGGTATGAACACTGAAGCTTTCTTT. The variable domain in full, completed from reference TRBV9 and TRBJ1-1, reads DSGVTQTPKHLITATGQRVTLRCSPRSGDLSVYWYQQSLDQGLQFLIQYYNGEERAKGNILERFSAQQFPDLHSELNLSSLELGDSALYFCASSSTGMNTEAFFGQGTRLTVV.

This clone was counted only a few times. J is TRBJ2-1 and V is TRBV5-6, with 12 bases that match TRBD2. The V segment lost 1 base and the J segment 4 bases; nucleotides outside the gene matches: 0. This CDR3 region has 15 residues. The germline CDR1 and CDR2 sequences are SGHDT and YYEEEE. In nucleotides, the CDR3 is TGTGCCAGCAGCTTGCTAGCGGGAGGGTACAATGAGCAGTTCTTC. This translates into CASSLLAGGYNEQFF.

The genes are TRBV7-9 and TRBJ1-2; 9 bases are shared with TRBD1. With V trimmed by 3 bases and J by 7 bases, 6 bases remained unmatched. Per germline, CDR1 SEHNR and CDR2 FQNEAQ (reference sequence). The CDR3 runs 14 residues. The CDR3 reads CASSFSQGAGGYTF. Written as DNA, the CDR3 is TGTGCCAGCAGCTTCTCACAGGGGGCCGGTGGCTACACCTTC. The full variable domain, its missing parts supplied by reference TRBV7-9 and TRBJ1-2, is DTGVSQNPRHKITKRGQNVTFRCDPISEHNRLYWYRQTLGQGPEFLTYFQNEAQLEKSRLLSDRFSAERPKGSFSTLEIQRTEQGDSAMYLCASSFSQGAGGYTFGSGTRLTVV.

The CDR3 loop is CASSDPWQGTTGELFF. CDR3 DNA: TGTGCCAGCAGTGATCCCTGGCAGGGTACGACCGGGGAGCTGTTTTTT. The chain combines TRBV6-1 with TRBJ2-2; D is perhaps TRBD1 (5 bases). CDR1 and CDR2 from the germline V gene are MNHNS and SASEGT. V was cut by 3 bases and J by 5 bases, with 16 bases left in between. The CDR3 has 16 amino acids.

Notes on this clone: The junction shows a germline mismatch at one end, possibly a read error. The chain uses TRBV7-7 and TRBJ2-2; 9 bases fit TRBD2. This CDR3 has 17 amino acids. Germline CDR1 is SSHAT and CDR2 is FNYEAQ (reference sequence). In DNA form, the CDR3 reads TGTGCTAGCAGTTCCCAACCTAGCGGGGCGAGGGCCGGGGAGCTGTTTTTT. It is translated as CASSSQPSGARAGELFF.

V and J are TRBV27 and TRBJ1-3; D gene uncertain. The CDR3 spans 14 residues. V lost 2 bases and J 0 bases, leaving 5 bases between the germline ends. The germline gives CDR1 MNHEY, CDR2 SMNVEV (reference sequence). CDR3 in amino acids: CASSLSASGNTIYF. Here the CDR3 DNA reads TGTGCCAGCAGTTTAAGCGCCTCTGGAAACACCATATATTTT.

This clone came up once. The chain combines TRBV2 with TRBJ1-1; a possible D gene is TRBD1 (6 bases). Trimming left V 6 bases short and J 0 bases short, with 17 bases between. Germline assignment: CDR1 SNHLY and CDR2 FYNNEI. This CDR3 spans 16 amino acids. The CDR3 sequence: CASRAQGMGVNTEAFF. CDR3 in DNA: TGTGCCAGCAGAGCTCAGGGGATGGGGGTGAACACTGAAGCTTTCTTT.